The clone carrying this T cell receptor beta chain was observed many times. Antigen specificity is unknown. The data originate from a study of T cells after yellow fever vaccination. TCRdb reanalysed the 5' RACE reads using MiXCR and keeps one entry per CDR3 protein. The table includes tens of thousands of distinct CDR3 sequences, 7% to 9% detected once. The CDR3 is 14 amino acids. Per the germline V gene, CDR1 is MNHEY and CDR2 is SMNVEV (reference sequence). J gave up 5 bases and V 8 bases, and 9 bases lay outside the gene matches. Findings and caveats of the study: Across the CD4 and CD8 compartments, a small share of clonotypes was present in both.

This chain uses TRBV27 with TRBJ2-7; TRBD1 matches 10 bases. The sample consisted of CD8+ T cells sorted from PBMCs, taken roughly 14 days after the first yellow fever vaccination. This receptor was identified in a man younger than 35 who received the YFV17D yellow fever vaccine. CDR3 residues: CASGFRDRGNEQYF. CDR3 DNA: TGTGCCAGCGGGTTCCGGGACAGGGGTAACGAGCAGTACTTC.